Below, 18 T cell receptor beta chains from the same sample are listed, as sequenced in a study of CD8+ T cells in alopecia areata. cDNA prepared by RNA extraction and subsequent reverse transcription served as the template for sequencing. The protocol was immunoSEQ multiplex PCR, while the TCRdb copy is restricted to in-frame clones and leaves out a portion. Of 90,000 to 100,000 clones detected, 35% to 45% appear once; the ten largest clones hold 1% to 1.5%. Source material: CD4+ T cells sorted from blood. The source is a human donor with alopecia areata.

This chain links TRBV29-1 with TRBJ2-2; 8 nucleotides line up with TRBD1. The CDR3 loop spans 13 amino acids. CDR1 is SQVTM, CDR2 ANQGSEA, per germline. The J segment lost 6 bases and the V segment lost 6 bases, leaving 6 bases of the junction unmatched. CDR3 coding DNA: TGCAGCGTAGGACAGGGTGTCGCCGGGGAGCTGTTTTTT. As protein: CSVGQGVAGELFF.

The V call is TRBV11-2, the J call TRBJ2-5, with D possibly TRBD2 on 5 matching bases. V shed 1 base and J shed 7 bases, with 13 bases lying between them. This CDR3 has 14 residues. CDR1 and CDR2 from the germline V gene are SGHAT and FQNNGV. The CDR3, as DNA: TGTGCCAGCAGCTTAGGGACTGCTTATGGGACCCAGTACTTC. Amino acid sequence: CASSLGTAYGTQYF.

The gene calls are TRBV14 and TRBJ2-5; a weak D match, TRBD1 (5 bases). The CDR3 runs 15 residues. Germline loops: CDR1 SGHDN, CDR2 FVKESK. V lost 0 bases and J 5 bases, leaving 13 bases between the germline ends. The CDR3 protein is CASSQDMGRVETQYF. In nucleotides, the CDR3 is TGTGCCAGCAGCCAAGATATGGGGCGCGTGGAGACCCAGTACTTC.

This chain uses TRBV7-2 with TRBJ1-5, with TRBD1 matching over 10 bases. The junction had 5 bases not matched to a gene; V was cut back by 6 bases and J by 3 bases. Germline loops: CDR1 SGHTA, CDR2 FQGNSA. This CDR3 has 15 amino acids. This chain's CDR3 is CASSRQGAANQPQHF. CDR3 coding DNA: TGTGCCAGCAGTAGACAGGGGGCAGCCAATCAGCCCCAGCATTTT.

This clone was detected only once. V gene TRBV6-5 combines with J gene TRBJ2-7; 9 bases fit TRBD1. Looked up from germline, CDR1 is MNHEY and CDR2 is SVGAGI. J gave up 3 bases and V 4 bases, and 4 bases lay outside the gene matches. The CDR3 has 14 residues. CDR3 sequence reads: CASSWGTGLYEQYF. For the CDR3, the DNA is TGTGCCAGCAGTTGGGGGACAGGGCTCTACGAGCAGTACTTC.

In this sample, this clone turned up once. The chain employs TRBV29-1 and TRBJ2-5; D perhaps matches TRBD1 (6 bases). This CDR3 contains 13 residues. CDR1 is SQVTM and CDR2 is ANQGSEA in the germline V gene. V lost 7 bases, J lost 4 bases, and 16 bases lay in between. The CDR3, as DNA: TGCAGCGCTGATGGGGACATCCGAGAGACCCAGTACTTC. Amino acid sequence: CSADGDIRETQYF.

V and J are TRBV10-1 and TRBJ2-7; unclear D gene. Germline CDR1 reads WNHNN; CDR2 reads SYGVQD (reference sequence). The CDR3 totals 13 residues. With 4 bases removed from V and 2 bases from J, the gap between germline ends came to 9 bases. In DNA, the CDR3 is TGCGCCAGCAGTGTCGGATCCCCCTACGAGCAGTACTTC. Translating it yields CASSVGSPYEQYF.

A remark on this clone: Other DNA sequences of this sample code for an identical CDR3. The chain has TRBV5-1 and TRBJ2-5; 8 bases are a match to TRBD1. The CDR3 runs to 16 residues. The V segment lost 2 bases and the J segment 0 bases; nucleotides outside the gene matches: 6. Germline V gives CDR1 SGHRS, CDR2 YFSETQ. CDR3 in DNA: TGCGCCAGCAGCTTAGGACAGGGAACGTACCAAGAGACCCAGTACTTC. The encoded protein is CASSLGQGTYQETQYF.

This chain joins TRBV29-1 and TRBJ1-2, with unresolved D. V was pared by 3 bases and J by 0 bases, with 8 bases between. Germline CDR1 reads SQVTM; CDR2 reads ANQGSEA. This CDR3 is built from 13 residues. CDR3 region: CSVDGWPNYGYTF. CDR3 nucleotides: TGCAGCGTTGACGGGTGGCCTAACTATGGCTACACCTTC.

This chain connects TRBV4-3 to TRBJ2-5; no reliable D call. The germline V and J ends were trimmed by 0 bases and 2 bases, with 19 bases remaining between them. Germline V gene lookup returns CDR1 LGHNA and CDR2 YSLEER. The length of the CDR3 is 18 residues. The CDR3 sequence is CASSQEFSGAFAQETQYF. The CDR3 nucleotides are TGCGCCAGCAGCCAAGAATTTTCTGGAGCGTTTGCGCAAGAGACCCAGTACTTC.

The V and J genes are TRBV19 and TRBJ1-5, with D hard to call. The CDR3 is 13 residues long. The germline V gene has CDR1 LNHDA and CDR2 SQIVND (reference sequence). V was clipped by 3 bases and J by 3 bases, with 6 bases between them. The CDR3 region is CASSMVLNQPQHF. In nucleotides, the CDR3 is TGTGCCAGTAGTATGGTCCTCAATCAGCCCCAGCATTTT.

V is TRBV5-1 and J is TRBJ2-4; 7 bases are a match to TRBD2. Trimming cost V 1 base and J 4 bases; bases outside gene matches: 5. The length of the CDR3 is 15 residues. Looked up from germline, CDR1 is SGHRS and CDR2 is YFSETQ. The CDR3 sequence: CASSLSGTIKNIQYF. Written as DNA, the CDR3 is TGCGCCAGCAGCTTGTCAGGGACTATAAAAAACATTCAGTACTTC.

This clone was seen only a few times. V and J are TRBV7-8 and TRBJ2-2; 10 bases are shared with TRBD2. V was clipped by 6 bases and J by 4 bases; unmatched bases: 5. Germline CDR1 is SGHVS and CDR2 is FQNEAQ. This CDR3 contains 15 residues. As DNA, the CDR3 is TGTGCCAGCAGTACAAGACTAGCGGGCACCGGGGAGCTGTTTTTT. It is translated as CASSTRLAGTGELFF. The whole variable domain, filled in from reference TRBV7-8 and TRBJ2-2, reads GAGVSQSPRYKVAKRGQDVALRCDPISGHVSLFWYQQALGQGPEFLTYFQNEAQLDKSGLPSDRFFAERPEGSVSTLKIQRTQQEDSAVYLCASSTRLAGTGELFFGEGSRLTVL.

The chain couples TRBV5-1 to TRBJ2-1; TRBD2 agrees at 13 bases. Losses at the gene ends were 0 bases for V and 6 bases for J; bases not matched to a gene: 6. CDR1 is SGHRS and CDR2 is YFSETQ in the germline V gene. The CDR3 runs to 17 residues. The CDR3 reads CASSLVTSGRGPNEQFF. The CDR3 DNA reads TGCGCCAGCAGCTTGGTTACTAGCGGGAGGGGTCCCAATGAGCAGTTCTTC. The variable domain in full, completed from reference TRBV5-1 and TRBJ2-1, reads KAGVTQTPRYLIKTRGQQVTLSCSPISGHRSVSWYQQTPGQGLQFLFEYFSETQRNKGNFPGRFSGRQFSNSRSEMNVSTLELGDSALYLCASSLVTSGRGPNEQFFGPGTRLTVL.

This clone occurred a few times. CDR3 bases: TGCAGCGTAGCCGGGACAAGCATCTATGGCTACACCTTC. Translation: CSVAGTSIYGYTF. The chain uses TRBV29-1 and TRBJ1-2; TRBD1 might be the D (6 bases). In germline, CDR1 is SQVTM, CDR2 ANQGSEA. Trimming took 6 bases from V and 4 from J, leaving 15 bases between them. The CDR3 is 13 amino acids.

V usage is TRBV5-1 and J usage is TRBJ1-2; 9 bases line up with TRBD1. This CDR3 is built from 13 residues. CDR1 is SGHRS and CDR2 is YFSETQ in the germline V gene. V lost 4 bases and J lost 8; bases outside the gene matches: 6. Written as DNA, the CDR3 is TGCGCCAGCAGCGACACAGGGGGCAGGGGCTACACCTTC. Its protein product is CASSDTGGRGYTF.

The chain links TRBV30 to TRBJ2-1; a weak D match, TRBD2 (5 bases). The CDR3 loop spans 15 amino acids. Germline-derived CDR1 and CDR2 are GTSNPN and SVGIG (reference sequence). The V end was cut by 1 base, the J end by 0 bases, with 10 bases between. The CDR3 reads CAWSDPGFSYNEQFF. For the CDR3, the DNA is TGTGCCTGGAGTGATCCGGGGTTCTCCTACAATGAGCAGTTCTTC.

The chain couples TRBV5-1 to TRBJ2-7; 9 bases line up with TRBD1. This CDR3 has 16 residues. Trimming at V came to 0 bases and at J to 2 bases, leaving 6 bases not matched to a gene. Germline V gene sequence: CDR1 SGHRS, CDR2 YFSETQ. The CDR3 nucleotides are TGCGCCAGCAGCTTGGCCAGGGACAGGGCAACCTACGAGCAGTACTTC. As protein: CASSLARDRATYEQYF.